The 5 T cell receptor beta chains given below trace back to one sample, sequenced in a study of CD8 T cells in Susac syndrome. RNA was extracted with the RNeasy kit, and a quantity of roughly 0.5 to 1 ug was reverse transcribed using random hexamers. TCRdb passed the immunoSEQ multiplex PCR reads through MiXCR, listing each CDR3 protein once. Of approximately 260,000 distinct CDR3 sequences listed, 90% to 96% are singletons. Sequences were obtained from CD4+ T cells from PBMCs. All receptors derive from a human donor with Susac syndrome.

This clonotype has more than one count but fewer than ten. J is TRBJ2-7 and V is TRBV9; TRBD1 aligns across 8 bases. Trimming removed 0 bases from V and 2 bases from J; junction bases left unmatched: 4. CDR3 length: 15 residues. CDR1 and CDR2 (germline): SGDLS, YYNGEE. The CDR3 DNA is TGTGCCAGCAGCGTAGCCGGGACAGGACCCTACGAGCAGTACTTC. It encodes CASSVAGTGPYEQYF.

The V call is TRBV7-9, the J call TRBJ2-1; possibly TRBD2 for D (6 bases). From germline, CDR1 is SEHNR and CDR2 FQNEAQ (reference sequence). The CDR3 length is 15 residues. V lost 3 bases to trimming and J lost 4 bases, with 13 bases between them. CDR3 residues: CASSLGLLPYNEQFF. The CDR3 coding sequence is TGTGCCAGCAGCTTGGGACTCCTCCCTTACAATGAGCAGTTCTTC.

The chain has TRBV20-1 and TRBJ1-6, with TRBD1 identical over 8 bases. The CDR3 loop spans 14 amino acids. Germline V CDR1 and CDR2: DFQATT, SNEGSKA (reference sequence). V shed 0 bases, J shed 8 bases, and the junction held 3 bases outside the gene matches. CDR3 nucleotides: TGCAGTGCTAGAGATGGGACAGGCTATTCACCCCTCCACTTT. Encoded protein: CSARDGTGYSPLHF.

CDR3 nucleotide sequence: TGTGCCAGCAGCTGGACCGATGGGGTAGAGACCCAGTACTTC. The encoded protein is CASSWTDGVETQYF. V usage is TRBV7-9 and J usage is TRBJ2-5; D remains unclear. Germline V gene sequence: CDR1 SEHNR, CDR2 FQNEAQ (reference sequence). The CDR3 loop spans 14 amino acids. V lost 4 bases to trimming and J lost 4 bases, with 13 bases between them. Using reference TRBV7-9 and TRBJ2-5 for the parts outside the CDR3, the full variable domain is DTGVSQNPRHKITKRGQNVTFRCDPISEHNRLYWYRQTLGQGPEFLTYFQNEAQLEKSRLLSDRFSAERPKGSFSTLEIQRTEQGDSAMYLCASSWTDGVETQYFGPGTRLLVL.

Concerning this clonotype itself: The CDR3 does not close with the conserved phenylalanine or tryptophan, likely indicating a read error. CDR3 region: CASSLIGTGDDEQFS. The CDR3 nucleotides are TGTGCCAGCAGCTTAATAGGGACAGGGGATGATGAGCAGTTCTCC. The V gene is TRBV11-2, the J gene TRBJ2-1; 10 nucleotides match TRBD1. The ends lost 2 bases at V and 8 bases at J; junction bases unmatched: 6. The CDR3 has 15 residues. Germline V CDR1 and CDR2: SGHAT, FQNNGV.